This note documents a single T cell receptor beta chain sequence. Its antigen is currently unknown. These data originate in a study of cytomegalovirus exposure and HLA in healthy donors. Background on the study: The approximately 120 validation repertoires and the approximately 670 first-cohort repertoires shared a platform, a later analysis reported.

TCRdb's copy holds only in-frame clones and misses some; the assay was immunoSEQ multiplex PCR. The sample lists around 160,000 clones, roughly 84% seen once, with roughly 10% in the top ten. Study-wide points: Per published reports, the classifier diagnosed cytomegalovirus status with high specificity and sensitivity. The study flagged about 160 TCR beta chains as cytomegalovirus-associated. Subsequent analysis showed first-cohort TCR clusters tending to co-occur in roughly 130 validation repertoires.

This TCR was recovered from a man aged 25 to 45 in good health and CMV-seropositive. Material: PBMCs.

The CDR3 DNA is TGTGCCAGCAGTGCTCCCCGAGGGACTAGAGTTAGTGAGACCCAGTACTTC. The encoded protein is CASSAPRGTRVSETQYF. The V gene is TRBV6-1, the J gene TRBJ2-5; 8 nucleotides match TRBD2. Trimming cost V 4 bases and J 5 bases; bases outside gene matches: 15. CDR3 length equals 17 residues. CDR1 and CDR2 (germline): MNHNS, SASEGT.